A selection of T cell receptor beta chains follows, all from one sample in a study of cytomegalovirus exposure and HLA in healthy donors. Sequenced by immunoSEQ multiplex PCR; TCRdb stores in-frame clones only, minus some. Of 75,000 to 100,000 clones in the sample, about four fifths are singletons; the top ten hold 4.5% to 5.5%. The sample comprised PBMCs. The receptors stem from a man aged 40-50 years in good health and CMV-seropositive. The CDR3 runs from the conserved cysteine through the conserved F or W. The D gene is left open where the match is weak. Part of the rows lack a size; the others show once, few, many or a class for expanded clones.

j_call v_call d_call clone_size cdr3_aa cdr3_nt
TRBJ1-2 TRBV14 - - CASSQDFEGGYGYTF TGTGCCAGCAGCCAAGATTTCGAAGGGGGCTATGGCTACACCTTC
TRBJ1-1 TRBV6-5 - - CASSPRGNTEAFF TGTGCCAGCAGTCCCCGGGGGAACACTGAAGCTTTCTTT
TRBJ1-3 TRBV7-9 - - CASSSHRNNRVPGNTIYF TGTGCCAGCAGCTCACATCGAAACAACAGGGTCCCTGGAAACACCATATATTTT
TRBJ2-7 TRBV28 TRBD1 - CASSGAGTAEGQYF TGTGCCAGTTCAGGGGCCGGGACAGCGGAAGGGCAGTACTTC
TRBJ2-3 TRBV28 - - CASVDRSTDTQYF TGTGCCAGCGTTGACAGGAGCACAGATACGCAGTATTTT
TRBJ1-1 TRBV6-1 TRBD1 - CASSPPVGGTGEAFF TGTGCCAGCAGTCCCCCGGTCGGGGGGACAGGGGAAGCTTTCTTT
TRBJ2-3 TRBV11-2 TRBD2 - CASSAWTSGTDTQYF TGTGCCAGCAGCGCCTGGACTAGCGGAACAGATACGCAGTATTTT
TRBJ2-7 TRBV2 TRBD1 - CASRDSVYEQYF TGTGCCAGCCGGGACAGTGTCTACGAGCAGTACTTC
TRBJ1-2 TRBV6-6 TRBD1 - CASSYTGGDYGYTF TGTGCCAGCAGTTACACAGGGGGCGACTATGGCTACACCTTC
TRBJ1-5 TRBV5-4 - - CASSLDGHSNQPQHF TGTGCCAGCAGCTTGGACGGACATAGCAATCAGCCCCAGCATTTT
TRBJ2-4 TRBV30 TRBD2 - CAWISGRSIQYF TGTGCCTGGATTAGCGGGAGAAGCATTCAGTACTTC
TRBJ2-1 TRBV6-1 - - CASSEIKGSWDNEQFF TGTGCCAGCAGTGAAATCAAAGGGAGTTGGGACAATGAGCAGTTCTTC
TRBJ2-7 TRBV10-3 TRBD1 - CAISEPPARGTGSYEQYF TGTGCCATCAGTGAGCCGCCAGCGCGAGGGACAGGGAGTTACGAGCAGTACTTC
TRBJ1-2 TRBV11-2 - - CASSRTAIYGYTF TGTGCCAGCAGCAGGACAGCTATCTATGGCTACACCTTC
TRBJ1-5 TRBV2 - - CASSEVGWRASNQPQHF TGTGCCAGCAGTGAAGTGGGTTGGAGGGCTAGCAATCAGCCCCAGCATTTT
TRBJ2-7 TRBV7-6 - once CASSLIRGKGLPSEQYF TGTGCCAGCAGCTTAATCCGGGGGAAAGGCCTCCCGTCCGAGCAGTACTTC
TRBJ2-1 TRBV4-1 TRBD1 - CASSQAQGVSEQFF TGCGCCAGCAGCCAAGCCCAGGGGGTCAGTGAGCAGTTCTTC
TRBJ2-7 TRBV7-3 TRBD2 - CASSLSPSGDYEQYF TGTGCCAGCAGCTTAAGCCCTAGCGGCGACTACGAGCAGTACTTC
TRBJ2-4 TRBV30 - - CAWSGQASQRSQYF TGTGCCTGGAGTGGACAGGCTAGCCAACGGAGTCAGTACTTC
TRBJ2-5 TRBV9 - - CASSVRPRETQYF TGTGCCAGCAGCGTCCGGCCGAGGGAGACCCAGTACTTC
TRBJ1-1 TRBV5-1 TRBD1 once CASRGAARGRMFGTEAFF TGCGCCAGCAGAGGTGCGGCCAGGGGGCGGATGTTCGGTACTGAAGCTTTCTTT
TRBJ2-7 TRBV29-1 TRBD2 - CSVGGGSYEQYF TGCAGCGTTGGGGGGGGGTCCTACGAGCAGTACTTC
TRBJ1-3 TRBV6-1 - - CASSESAGSGNTIYF TGTGCCAGCAGTGAATCGGCGGGCTCTGGAAACACCATATATTTT
TRBJ2-7 TRBV2 TRBD1 - CASSSDRGAYEQYF TGTGCCAGCAGTAGCGACAGGGGCGCCTACGAGCAGTACTTC
TRBJ1-2 TRBV9 TRBD1 medium-sized CASSGTGGYGYTF TGTGCCAGCAGCGGGACAGGGGGCTATGGCTACACCTTC
TRBJ2-2 TRBV30 - - CAWSWTVTGELFF TGTGCCTGGAGTTGGACAGTTACCGGGGAGCTGTTTTTT
TRBJ2-1 TRBV19 TRBD1 - CASSIGVWTGRYEQFF TGTGCCAGTAGTATAGGCGTCTGGACAGGGAGATATGAGCAGTTCTTC
TRBJ2-1 TRBV5-1 TRBD2 - CASSWGGSGSRVGNEQFF TGCGCCAGCAGCTGGGGGGGGAGCGGGAGCCGGGTTGGCAATGAGCAGTTCTTC
TRBJ1-5 TRBV6-5 - once CASSYARGNQPQHF TGTGCCAGCAGTTACGCCCGGGGAAATCAGCCCCAGCATTTT
TRBJ2-7 TRBV5-1 - - CASSFSDEQYF TGCGCCAGCAGCTTTAGCGACGAGCAGTACTTC
TRBJ2-3 TRBV5-6 TRBD2 - CASSLSGLAPGYGDTQYF TGTGCCAGCAGCTTGTCGGGACTAGCCCCCGGCTACGGGGATACGCAGTATTTT
TRBJ2-2 TRBV29-1 - once CSVERRFGTGELFF TGCAGCGTCGAACGGAGGTTTGGGACCGGGGAGCTGTTTTTT
TRBJ1-6 TRBV19 - - CASMGVGGSPLHF TGTGCCAGTATGGGGGTCGGGGGATCACCCCTCCACTTT
TRBJ2-7 TRBV14 TRBD2 once CASSQGLAPYEQYF TGTGCCAGCAGCCAGGGACTAGCCCCCTACGAGCAGTACTTC
TRBJ2-1 TRBV5-5 TRBD1 - CASTLDRGGGEQFF TGTGCCAGCACCCTAGACAGGGGCGGAGGTGAGCAGTTCTTC
TRBJ1-2 TRBV10-2 TRBD1 once CASSAAGGSYYGYTF TGCGCCAGCAGTGCGGCAGGGGGAAGTTACTATGGCTACACCTTC
TRBJ1-4 TRBV14 - - CASSQGQYNEKLFF TGTGCCAGCAGCCAAGGACAATATAATGAAAAACTGTTTTTT
TRBJ2-1 TRBV7-3 - few CASSSRAGSMTEQFF TGTGCCAGCAGCTCAAGGGCGGGGTCGATGACTGAGCAGTTCTTC
TRBJ2-5 TRBV5-1 TRBD2 - CASSGDSQETQYF TGCGCCAGTAGCGGGGACTCCCAAGAGACCCAGTACTTC
TRBJ2-3 TRBV7-8 - - CASSSLQWREDTQYF TGTGCCAGCAGCTCCCTCCAGTGGAGGGAAGATACGCAGTATTTT
TRBJ2-3 TRBV11-2 TRBD2 - CASSLGSGSTDTQYF TGTGCCAGCAGCTTAGGTAGCGGGAGCACAGATACGCAGTATTTT
TRBJ1-6 TRBV27 - - CASSSPQGPLHF TGTGCCAGCAGTTCCCCCCAGGGACCCCTCCACTTT
TRBJ2-7 TRBV7-8 TRBD2 once CASRAGRSSSYEQYF TGTGCCAGCAGAGCGGGACGGTCGAGCTCCTACGAGCAGTACTTC
TRBJ2-1 TRBV7-6 - - CASSPGDNEQFF TGTGCCAGCAGCCCGGGAGACAATGAGCAGTTCTTC
TRBJ2-1 TRBV30 TRBD2 - CAWIPQLAGVREQFF TGTGCCTGGATCCCTCAACTAGCGGGAGTCAGGGAGCAGTTCTTC
TRBJ1-5 TRBV12-5 TRBD1 once CASGPASTGNQPQHF TGTGCTAGTGGTCCGGCGTCGACAGGGAATCAGCCCCAGCATTTT
TRBJ2-3 TRBV5-4 TRBD2 - CASSLVRGGYTDTQYF TGTGCCAGCAGCTTGGTGCGGGGGGGATACACAGATACGCAGTATTTT
TRBJ2-1 TRBV29-1 - - CSVEGQLNEQFF TGCAGCGTTGAGGGACAACTGAATGAGCAGTTCTTC
TRBJ1-6 TRBV27 - - CASKETLNSPLHF TGTGCCAGCAAAGAGACTCTAAATTCACCCCTCCACTTT
TRBJ2-5 TRBV18 - - CASSPRVLETQYF TGTGCCAGCTCCCCGCGGGTTCTAGAGACCCAGTACTTC
TRBJ1-1 TRBV4-1 - - CASSQDGSGKTEAFF TGCGCCAGCAGCCAAGACGGTAGCGGAAAAACTGAAGCTTTCTTT
TRBJ2-3 TRBV28 - - CASSFRLSTDTQYF TGTGCCAGCAGTTTCAGGTTAAGCACAGATACGCAGTATTTT
TRBJ2-5 TRBV19 - - CASSIGRGETQYF TGTGCCAGTAGTATAGGAAGGGGAGAGACCCAGTACTTC
TRBJ2-2 TRBV5-1 - - CASRIRGSGELFF TGCGCCAGCAGAATTCGAGGAAGCGGGGAGCTGTTTTTT